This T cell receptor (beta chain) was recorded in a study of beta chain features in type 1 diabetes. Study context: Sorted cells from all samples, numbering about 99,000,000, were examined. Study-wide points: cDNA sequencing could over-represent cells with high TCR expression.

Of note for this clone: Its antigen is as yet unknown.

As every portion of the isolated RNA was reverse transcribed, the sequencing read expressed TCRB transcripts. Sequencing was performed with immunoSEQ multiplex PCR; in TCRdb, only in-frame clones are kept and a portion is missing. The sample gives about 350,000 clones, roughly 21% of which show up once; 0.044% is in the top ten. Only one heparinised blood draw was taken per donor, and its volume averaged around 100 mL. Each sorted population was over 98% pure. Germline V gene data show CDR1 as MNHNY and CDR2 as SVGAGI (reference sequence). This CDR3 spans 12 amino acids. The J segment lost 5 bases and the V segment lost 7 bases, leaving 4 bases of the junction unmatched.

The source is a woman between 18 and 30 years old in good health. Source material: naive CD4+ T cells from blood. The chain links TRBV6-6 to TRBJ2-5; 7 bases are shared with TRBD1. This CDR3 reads CASKGQAETQYF. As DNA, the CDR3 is TGTGCCAGCAAAGGACAGGCGGAGACCCAGTACTTC.